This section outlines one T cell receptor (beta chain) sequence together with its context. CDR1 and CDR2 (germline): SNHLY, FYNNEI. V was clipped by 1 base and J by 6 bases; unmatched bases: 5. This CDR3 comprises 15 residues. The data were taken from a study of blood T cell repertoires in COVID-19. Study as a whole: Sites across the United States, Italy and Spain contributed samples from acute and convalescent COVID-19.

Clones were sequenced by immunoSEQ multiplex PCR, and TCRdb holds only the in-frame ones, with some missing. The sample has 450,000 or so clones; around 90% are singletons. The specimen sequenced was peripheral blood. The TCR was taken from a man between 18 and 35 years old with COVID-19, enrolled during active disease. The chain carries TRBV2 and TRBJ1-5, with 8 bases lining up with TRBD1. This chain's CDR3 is CASSEEGTGSQPQHF. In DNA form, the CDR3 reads TGTGCCAGCAGTGAAGAGGGGACAGGTAGTCAGCCCCAGCATTTT.